This TCR beta chain stems from a study of blood T cell repertoires in COVID-19. On the study more broadly: Samples taken during acute and convalescent COVID-19 were collected in the United States, Italy and Spain. PBMCs, B-cell-depleted T cells, or T cells were the source of the cDNA or gDNA that made up the material.

Assay: immunoSEQ multiplex PCR; the TCRdb copy retains only in-frame clones and omits some. The data hold roughly 200,000 clones, with 83% observed a single time. Up to 2 weeks before entering the study, exposed participants had met a COVID-19 case. The V end lost 3 bases, the J end lost 6 bases, and 11 bases lay between the germline ends. Germline V lookup: CDR1 LNHDA, CDR2 SQIVND (reference sequence). This CDR3 is 13 amino acids long. This rearrangement joins TRBV19 to TRBJ1-2; no reliable D call. Sequencing was done on a sample of PBMCs or T cells enriched from blood (not recorded which). This TCR derives from a woman aged 50 to 60 who had been exposed to COVID-19. The CDR3 DNA reads as TGTGCCAGTAGTATGTGGGCAGCCGATGGCTACACCTTC. Its protein product is CASSMWAADGYTF.